The 30 T cell receptor beta chains reported below all come from one sample, sequenced in a study of CD8 T cells in Susac syndrome. RNA amounts of 0.5 to 1 ug underwent reverse transcription with random hexamers. TCRdb analysed the immunoSEQ multiplex PCR reads with MiXCR anew, one entry per CDR3 protein. The sample shows about 120,000 distinct CDR3 sequences, 96% of them seen only once. Sequenced sample: CD4+ T cells from PBMCs. The source is a human donor with Susac syndrome.

The chain joins TRBV25-1 to TRBJ2-7, with 8 bases aligning to TRBD1. V shed 3 bases and J 4 bases; nucleotides not matched to a gene: 14. CDR3 length: 17 residues. The germline CDR1 and CDR2 sequences are MGHDK and SYGVNS. The CDR3: CASSDPGQGYRLYEQYF. The CDR3 DNA reads TGTGCCAGCAGTGACCCCGGACAGGGTTACAGATTGTACGAGCAGTACTTC.

This chain connects TRBV7-2 to TRBJ2-3; no clear D gene. The CDR3 extends over 12 amino acids. The V end lost 5 bases, the J end lost 5 bases, and 8 bases lay between the germline ends. Per germline, CDR1 SGHTA and CDR2 FQGNSA. This CDR3 reads CASSLRIDTQYF. The CDR3 DNA sequence: TGTGCCAGCAGCCTCCGCATAGATACGCAGTATTTT.

V usage is TRBV5-1 and J usage is TRBJ1-4; D is ambiguous. Per the germline V gene, CDR1 is SGHRS and CDR2 is YFSETQ. V lost 2 bases, J lost 0 bases, and 5 bases lay in between. This CDR3 is 14 amino acids long. Here the CDR3 reads CASSLQTTNEKLFF. CDR3 in DNA: TGCGCCAGCAGCTTACAGACAACTAATGAAAAACTGTTTTTT.

The genes are TRBV2 and TRBJ2-4; D may be TRBD2 (5 bases). With 6 bases removed from V and 9 bases from J, the gap between germline ends came to 12 bases. The length of the CDR3 is 12 residues. CDR1 is SNHLY, CDR2 FYNNEI, per germline. The CDR3 DNA sequence: TGTGCCAGCAGAGCATCAGGAGGCATTCAGTACTTC. This codes for CASRASGGIQYF.

The gene calls are TRBV7-8 and TRBJ1-3, with unresolved D. Per germline, CDR1 SGHVS and CDR2 FQNEAQ. The V end was cut by 3 bases, the J end by 0 bases, with 9 bases between. The CDR3 covers 15 residues. Written as DNA, the CDR3 is TGTGCCAGCAGCTTTAGTGCCGGCTCTGGAAACACCATATATTTT. Its protein product is CASSFSAGSGNTIYF.

The CDR3 region has the DNA TGTGCCAGCAGCCGCCCGGGACTAGCGGACCCCAAGGGTACGCAGTATTTT. It translates to CASSRPGLADPKGTQYF. The gene calls are TRBV3-1 and TRBJ2-3; 11 bases fit TRBD2. Germline V CDR1 and CDR2: LGHDT, YNNKEL (reference sequence). The trim removed 4 bases at V and 8 bases at J, leaving 14 bases unmatched. CDR3 size: 17 residues.

This chain joins TRBV7-2 and TRBJ2-1, with D possibly being TRBD1 (6 bases). The germline V gene has CDR1 SGHTA and CDR2 FQGNSA. V was cut by 2 bases and J by 4 bases, with 15 bases left in between. The CDR3 spans 16 residues. The chain's CDR3 is CASSLQSRGAYNEQFF. The CDR3 region has the DNA TGTGCCAGCAGCTTACAAAGCAGGGGTGCTTACAATGAGCAGTTCTTC.

This chain joins TRBV20-1 and TRBJ2-7, with 12 bases that match TRBD1. Germline V gene lookup returns CDR1 DFQATT and CDR2 SNEGSKA (reference sequence). The CDR3 extends over 18 amino acids. V gave up 0 bases and J gave up 6 bases; unmatched junction bases: 15. The CDR3 sequence is CSARDPTLGTGGRSEQYF. DNA for the CDR3: TGCAGTGCTAGAGACCCCACCCTCGGGACAGGGGGCAGGTCCGAGCAGTACTTC.

The chain joins TRBV3-1 to TRBJ2-4, with TRBD2 matching 7 bases. From germline, CDR1 is LGHDT and CDR2 YNNKEL (reference sequence). The CDR3 totals 15 residues. The trim removed 0 bases at V and 1 base at J, leaving 0 bases unmatched. The CDR3: CASSQEGGAKNIQYF. Written as DNA, the CDR3 is TGTGCCAGCAGCCAAGAGGGAGGGGCCAAAAACATTCAGTACTTC.

This chain connects TRBV3-1 to TRBJ2-7, with D maybe TRBD2 (7 bases). Trimming removed 4 bases from V and 2 bases from J, with 15 bases in between. The CDR3 is 15 residues long. Germline lookup yields CDR1 LGHDT and CDR2 YNNKEL (reference sequence). CDR3 amino acids: CASSLRGAGTYEQYF. The CDR3 DNA reads as TGTGCCAGCAGCCTACGGGGGGCGGGAACCTACGAGCAGTACTTC.

The J gene is TRBJ2-2, the V gene TRBV3-1; D possibly corresponds to TRBD2 (6 bases). Per germline, CDR1 LGHDT and CDR2 YNNKEL (reference sequence). With 5 bases removed from V and 6 bases from J, the gap between germline ends came to 13 bases. This CDR3 is 14 amino acids long. DNA of the CDR3: TGTGCCAGCAGCGGCGCTCGGGGGTCCGGGGAGCTGTTTTTT. Translating it yields CASSGARGSGELFF.

The V and J genes are TRBV18 and TRBJ1-4; D is uncertain. Trimming left V 3 bases short and J 5 bases short, with 4 bases between. Germline CDR1 and CDR2: KGHSH and LQKENI. This CDR3 region has 12 residues. Here the CDR3 reads CASSPENEKLFF. The DNA of the CDR3 is TGTGCCAGCTCACCTGAAAATGAAAAACTGTTTTTT.

This rearrangement joins TRBV6-2 or TRBV6-3 to TRBJ2-3; 7 nucleotides match TRBD1. Germline trimming cut 8 bases from V and 5 bases from J; bases unmatched to any gene: 7. The CDR3 is 13 residues long. The germline CDR1 and CDR2 sequences are MNHEY and SVGEGT. DNA for the CDR3: TGTGCCAGCCCGAAGAGGGGGCGAGATACGCAGTATTTT. Translated: CASPKRGRDTQYF.

V gene TRBV20-1 combines with J gene TRBJ2-7; 12 nucleotides agree with TRBD2. CDR3 length: 16 residues. Trimming cost V 6 bases and J 5 bases; bases outside gene matches: 14. CDR1 DFQATT and CDR2 SNEGSKA come from the germline V gene (reference sequence). CDR3 amino acids: CSADNRLTSGGDEQYF. The CDR3 nucleotides read TGCAGTGCGGACAACAGATTGACTAGCGGGGGTGACGAGCAGTACTTC.

The V and J genes are TRBV29-1 and TRBJ1-4, with D tentatively TRBD1 (5 bases). V lost 6 bases and J 5 bases, leaving 7 bases between the germline ends. The CDR3 is 11 residues long. Germline-derived CDR1 and CDR2 are SQVTM and ANQGSEA. CDR3 region: CSVGDNEKLFF. For the CDR3, the DNA is TGCAGCGTGGGGGACAATGAAAAACTGTTTTTT.

The chain employs TRBV5-1 and TRBJ2-7; 7 bases line up with TRBD1. The length of the CDR3 is 15 residues. The V segment lost 0 bases and the J segment 4 bases; nucleotides outside the gene matches: 7. Germline CDR1 reads SGHRS; CDR2 reads YFSETQ. CDR3 coding DNA: TGCGCCAGCAGCTTGGCGCCCGGGACAGATTACGAGCAGTACTTC. It codes for CASSLAPGTDYEQYF.

CDR3 amino acids: CSASAEYNEQFF. The CDR3 nucleotides read TGCAGTGCTAGTGCGGAATACAATGAGCAGTTCTTC. The genes are TRBV20-1 and TRBJ2-1; no clear D. Trimming shortened V by 3 bases and J by 4 bases, and 7 bases separated the two germline ends. This CDR3 contains 12 residues. Germline values: CDR1 DFQATT, CDR2 SNEGSKA (reference sequence).

A single count supports this clonotype. This sequence joins TRBV18 and TRBJ2-7, with a tentative D call TRBD1 (5 bases). CDR3 length equals 14 residues. Germline V gene lookup returns CDR1 KGHSH and CDR2 LQKENI. The germline V and J ends were trimmed by 3 bases and 1 base, with 10 bases remaining between them. This CDR3 reads CASSPGLESYEQYF. CDR3 bases: TGTGCCAGCTCACCGGGGCTGGAATCCTACGAGCAGTACTTC.

This chain links TRBV4-2 with TRBJ2-1, with D perhaps TRBD2 (6 bases). CDR1 and CDR2 from the germline V gene are LGHNA and YNFKEQ. The CDR3 extends over 14 amino acids. Trimming took 4 bases from V and 2 from J, leaving 9 bases between them. CDR3 bases: TGTGCCAGCAGCCTGGGACTCACCTACAATGAGCAGTTCTTC. Amino acids: CASSLGLTYNEQFF.

The V gene is TRBV20-1, the J gene TRBJ2-3; weak D call: TRBD1 (6 bases). CDR3 length: 14 amino acids. Deletions cut 2 bases from V and 0 bases from J, with 9 bases between. The germline V gene encodes CDR1 DFQATT and CDR2 SNEGSKA (reference sequence). The CDR3 nucleotides read TGCAGTGCTAGAAGGACAGAAAGCACAGATACGCAGTATTTT. Its protein is CSARRTESTDTQYF.

The genes are TRBV28 and TRBJ1-4; D perhaps matches TRBD1 (6 bases). Germline V CDR1 and CDR2: MDHEN, SYDVKM. The CDR3 is 15 amino acids. V shed 3 bases and J shed 8 bases, with 16 bases lying between them. The CDR3 nucleotides are TGTGCCAGCAGTTTTAGGTTTCAGGGACACGAAAAACTGTTTTTT. Translating gives CASSFRFQGHEKLFF.

The chain employs TRBV2 and TRBJ2-1, with TRBD2 matching 8 bases. The trim removed 4 bases at V and 7 bases at J, leaving 9 bases unmatched. Per the germline V gene, CDR1 is SNHLY and CDR2 is FYNNEI. The CDR3 is 15 amino acids. DNA of the CDR3: TGTGCCAGCAGTGGGGCGGGAGGATATCGGAATGAGCAGTTCTTC. Protein product: CASSGAGGYRNEQFF.

The chain joins TRBV15 to TRBJ1-5; perhaps TRBD1 as D (6 bases). Deletions cut 7 bases from V and 6 bases from J, with 19 bases between. Germline V gives CDR1 LNHNV, CDR2 YYDKDF (reference sequence). The CDR3 extends over 15 amino acids. In DNA, the CDR3 is TGTGCCACCACCTTCGGGGGCACGGGCCTTCAGCCCCAGCATTTT. Its protein is CATTFGGTGLQPQHF.

This clonotype was counted a few times. The chain uses TRBV30 and TRBJ2-3; D is possibly TRBD1 (5 bases). This CDR3 is built from 13 residues. Germline loops: CDR1 GTSNPN, CDR2 SVGIG (reference sequence). Trimming pared 3 bases from V and 2 bases from J, leaving 9 bases between. The CDR3 region is CAWRGRATDTQYF. The CDR3 DNA reads as TGTGCCTGGAGGGGCAGGGCCACAGATACGCAGTATTTT.

This clonotype was observed a single time. The chain employs TRBV27 and TRBJ2-7; 7 nucleotides line up with TRBD1. CDR1 and CDR2 from the germline V gene are MNHEY and SMNVEV (reference sequence). The CDR3 totals 15 residues. The V segment lost 9 bases and the J segment 2 bases; nucleotides outside the gene matches: 13. The CDR3 region has the DNA TGTGCCAGTTCGAGGACCGGGACAGTGACCTACGAGCAGTACTTC. Its protein is CASSRTGTVTYEQYF.

The chain is built from TRBV29-1 and TRBJ2-1; 8 nucleotides align to TRBD2. The CDR3 spans 11 residues. Germline V gene lookup returns CDR1 SQVTM and CDR2 ANQGSEA. With V trimmed by 4 bases and J by 10 bases, 3 bases remained unmatched. Here the CDR3 DNA reads TGCAGCGTTGCCTTAGCGGGAGAGCAGTTCTTC. As protein: CSVALAGEQFF.

The CDR3 reads CASSSTSGSKNEQFF. The CDR3 nucleotides read TGTGCCAGCTCATCGACTAGCGGGAGTAAAAATGAGCAGTTCTTC. The rearrangement links TRBV18 to TRBJ2-1, with 12 bases matching TRBD2. CDR1 is KGHSH, CDR2 LQKENI, per germline. The CDR3 runs to 15 residues. With V trimmed by 5 bases and J by 7 bases, 6 bases remained unmatched. Full variable domain (outside the CDR3, taken from reference TRBV18 and TRBJ2-1): NAGVMQNPRHLVRRRGQEARLRCSPMKGHSHVYWYRQLPEEGLKFMVYLQKENIIDESGMPKERFSAEFPKEGPSILRIQQVVRGDSAAYFCASSSTSGSKNEQFFGPGTRLTVL.

In this sample, this clonotype turned up a few times. V is TRBV12-3 or TRBV12-4 and J is TRBJ2-6, with D tentatively TRBD2 (5 bases). The CDR3 has 15 residues. Trimming removed 2 bases at V and 1 base at J, with 6 bases between. This CDR3 reads CASSLTGSGANVLTF. CDR3 nucleotides: TGTGCCAGCAGTTTAACGGGATCTGGGGCCAACGTCCTGACTTTC.

In its sample, this clonotype was seen once. The chain joins TRBV14 to TRBJ2-3; possible D gene TRBD1, 5 bases. The CDR3 extends over 13 amino acids. The V gene's germline CDR1 is SGHDN and CDR2 FVKESK. V lost 4 bases to trimming and J lost 4 bases, with 9 bases between them. The CDR3 DNA is TGTGCCAGCAGCCTGACAGTGGCAGATACGCAGTATTTT. As protein: CASSLTVADTQYF.

The V gene is TRBV20-1, the J gene TRBJ2-7; 14 bases line up with TRBD2. The CDR3 runs 14 residues. The germline gives CDR1 DFQATT, CDR2 SNEGSKA (reference sequence). V shed 6 bases, J shed 6 bases, and the junction held 7 bases outside the gene matches. CDR3 residues: CSAMTSGRVGEQYF. The CDR3 DNA reads TGCAGTGCGATGACTAGCGGGAGGGTCGGCGAGCAGTACTTC.